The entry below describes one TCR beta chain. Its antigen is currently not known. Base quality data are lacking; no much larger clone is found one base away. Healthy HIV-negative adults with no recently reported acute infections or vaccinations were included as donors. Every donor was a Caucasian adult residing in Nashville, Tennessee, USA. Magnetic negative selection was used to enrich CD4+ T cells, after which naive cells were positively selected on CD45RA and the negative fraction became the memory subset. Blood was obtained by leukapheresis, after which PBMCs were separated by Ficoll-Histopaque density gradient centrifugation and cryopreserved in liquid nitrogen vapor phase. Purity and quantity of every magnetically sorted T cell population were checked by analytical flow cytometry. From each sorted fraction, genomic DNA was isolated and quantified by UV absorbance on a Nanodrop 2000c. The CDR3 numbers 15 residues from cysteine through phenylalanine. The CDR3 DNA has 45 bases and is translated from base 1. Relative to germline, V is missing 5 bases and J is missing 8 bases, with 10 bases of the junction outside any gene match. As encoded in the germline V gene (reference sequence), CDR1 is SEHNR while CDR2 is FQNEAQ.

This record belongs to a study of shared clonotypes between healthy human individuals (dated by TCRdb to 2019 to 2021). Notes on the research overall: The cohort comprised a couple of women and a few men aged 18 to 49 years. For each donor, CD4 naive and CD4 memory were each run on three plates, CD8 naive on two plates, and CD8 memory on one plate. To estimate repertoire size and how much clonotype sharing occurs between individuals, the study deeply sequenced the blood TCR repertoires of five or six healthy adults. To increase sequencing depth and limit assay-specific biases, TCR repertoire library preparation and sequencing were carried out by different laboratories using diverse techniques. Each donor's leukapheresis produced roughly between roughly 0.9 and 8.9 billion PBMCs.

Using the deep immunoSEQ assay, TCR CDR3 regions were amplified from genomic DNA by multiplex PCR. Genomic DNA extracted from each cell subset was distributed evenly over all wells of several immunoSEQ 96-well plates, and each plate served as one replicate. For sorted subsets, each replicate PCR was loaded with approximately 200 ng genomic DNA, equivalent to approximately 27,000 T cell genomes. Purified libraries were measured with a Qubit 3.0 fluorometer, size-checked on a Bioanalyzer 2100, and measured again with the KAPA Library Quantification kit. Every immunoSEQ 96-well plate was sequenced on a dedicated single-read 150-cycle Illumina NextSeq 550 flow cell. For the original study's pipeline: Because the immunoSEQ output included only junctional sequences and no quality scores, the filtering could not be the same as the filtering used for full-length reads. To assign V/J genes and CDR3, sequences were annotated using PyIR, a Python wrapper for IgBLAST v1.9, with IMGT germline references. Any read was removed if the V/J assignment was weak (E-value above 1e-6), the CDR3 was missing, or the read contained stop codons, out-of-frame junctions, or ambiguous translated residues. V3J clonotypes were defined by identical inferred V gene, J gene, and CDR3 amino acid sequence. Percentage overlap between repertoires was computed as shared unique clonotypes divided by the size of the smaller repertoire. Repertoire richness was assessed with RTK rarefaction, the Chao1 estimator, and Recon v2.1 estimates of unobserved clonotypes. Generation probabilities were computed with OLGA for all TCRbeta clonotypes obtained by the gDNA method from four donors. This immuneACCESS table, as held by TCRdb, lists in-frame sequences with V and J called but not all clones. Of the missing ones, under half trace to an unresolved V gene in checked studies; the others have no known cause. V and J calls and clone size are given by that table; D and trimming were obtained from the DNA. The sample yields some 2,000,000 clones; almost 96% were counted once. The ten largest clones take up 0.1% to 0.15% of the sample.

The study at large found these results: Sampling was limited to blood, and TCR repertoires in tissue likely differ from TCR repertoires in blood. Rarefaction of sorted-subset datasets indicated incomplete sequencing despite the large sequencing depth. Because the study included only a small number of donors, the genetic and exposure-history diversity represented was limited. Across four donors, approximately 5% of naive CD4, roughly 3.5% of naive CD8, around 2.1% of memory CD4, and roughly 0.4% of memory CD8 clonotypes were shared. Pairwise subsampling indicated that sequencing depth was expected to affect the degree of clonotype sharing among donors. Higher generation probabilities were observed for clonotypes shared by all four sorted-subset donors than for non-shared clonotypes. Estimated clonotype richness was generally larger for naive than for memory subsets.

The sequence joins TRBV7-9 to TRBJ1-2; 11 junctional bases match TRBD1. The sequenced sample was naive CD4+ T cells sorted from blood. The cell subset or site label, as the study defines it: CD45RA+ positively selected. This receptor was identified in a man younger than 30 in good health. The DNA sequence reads TGTGCCAGCAGCCCTAATCAGGACAGGGGGCACGGCTACACCTTC. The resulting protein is CASSPNQDRGHGYTF.